This is a list of T cell receptor beta chains from one sample in a study of blood T cell repertoires in COVID-19. TCRdb's table, derived via immunoSEQ multiplex PCR, lists solely in-frame clones and lacks some. The profile covers 30,000 to 45,000 clones, with 85% appearing a single time and about an eighth taken by the ten largest. Sequencing used peripheral blood. Every receptor here comes from a human donor in a cohort sampled during active COVID-19. Each CDR3 is given with its conserved first and last residue. The order of the fields is J gene, V gene, D gene, clone size, CDR3 DNA, CDR3 protein. The D gene is left open where the match is weak. For some rows the clone size is stated as once, few or many, or as a class when expanded; others skip it.

>TRBJ2-2|TRBV2|TRBD2|once
TGTGCCAGCGAAGCGATCGGGGGGAGCGGGGAGCTGTTTTTT
CASEAIGGSGELFF
>TRBJ1-1|TRBV15|-|-
TGTGCCACCAGCAGACAATCGGACACTGAAGCTTTCTTT
CATSRQSDTEAFF
>TRBJ1-5|TRBV19|-|-
TGTGCCAGTAGTATATACCCACAGGGAGGCAATCAGCCCCAGCATTTT
CASSIYPQGGNQPQHF
>TRBJ2-3|TRBV5-1|TRBD1|-
TGCGCCAGCAGCTTGGAGGGGGCCCTGGGCACAGATACGCAGTATTTT
CASSLEGALGTDTQYF
>TRBJ1-2|TRBV4-1|TRBD1|-
TGCGCCAGCAGCCAAGATCAGGCAGGGGGGGGCTACACCTTC
CASSQDQAGGGYTF
>TRBJ1-1|TRBV7-9|-|-
TGTGCCAGCAGCGAACAGGGTGGCCTCTTTGAAGCTTTCTTT
CASSEQGGLFEAFF
>TRBJ2-3|TRBV7-9|-|-
TGTGCCAGCAGCTTAGCCAACGGAGATACGCAGTATTTT
CASSLANGDTQYF
>TRBJ1-2|TRBV6-6|TRBD1|-
TGTGCCAGCAGTTACGACAGGGTGGGCTACACCTTC
CASSYDRVGYTF
>TRBJ2-1|TRBV6-5|-|-
TGTGCCAGCAGTTACACTTCCGACACCTACAATGAGCAGTTCTTC
CASSYTSDTYNEQFF
>TRBJ1-5|TRBV2|-|-
TGTGCCAGCAGTGTATCTGTGGGGGGAAATCAGCCCCAGCATTTT
CASSVSVGGNQPQHF